This TCR beta chain came from a study of Ad26.COV2.S vaccination and SARS-CoV-2 variants. Looking at the study overall: Participant was drawn from the COV1001 Ad26.COV2.S trial arm. Once, or twice with 56 days between doses, Ad26.COV2.S was given intramuscularly.

Findings and limits, study-wide: Responses of T cells in total may have been underestimated by the TCR breadth and depth analyses.

V was shortened by 3 bases and J by 6 bases, with 11 bases between the two germline ends. Germline lookup yields CDR1 DFQATT and CDR2 SNEGSKA (reference sequence). CDR3 length: 12 amino acids. Note on this clone: No antigen is known for it.

The method was immunoSEQ multiplex PCR; TCRdb's version includes in-frame clones alone and lacks a portion of them. The data show over 400,000 clones, about 90% seen once. Treatment of the sample: about 20 received Ad26.COV2.S at low or high dose, single or two shots; roughly five received placebo; per-sample allocation not given. It was on day 63 after the first vaccine or placebo injection that samples were taken. This vaccine is an Ad26 vector that expresses the Wuhan-strain SARS-CoV-2 spike. The receptor comes from a person aged 18-60 years who received the Ad26.COV2.S COVID-19 vaccine or a placebo. V is TRBV20-1 and J is TRBJ1-2; D is undetermined. Specimen: peripheral blood, collected in a trial of Ad26.COV2.S vaccine versus placebo. This chain's CDR3 is CSASAPNHGYTF. CDR3 sequence (DNA): TGCAGTGCTAGTGCACCTAATCATGGCTACACCTTC.